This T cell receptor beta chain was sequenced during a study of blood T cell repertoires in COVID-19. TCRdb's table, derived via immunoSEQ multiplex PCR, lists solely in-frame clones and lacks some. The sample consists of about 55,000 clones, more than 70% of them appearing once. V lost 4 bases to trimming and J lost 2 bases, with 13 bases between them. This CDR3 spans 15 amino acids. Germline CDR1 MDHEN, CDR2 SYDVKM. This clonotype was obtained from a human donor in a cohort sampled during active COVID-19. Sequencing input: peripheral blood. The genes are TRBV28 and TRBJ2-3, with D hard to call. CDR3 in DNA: TGTGCCAGCAGTTATCTCGTTAGTTACACAGATACGCAGTATTTT. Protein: CASSYLVSYTDTQYF.